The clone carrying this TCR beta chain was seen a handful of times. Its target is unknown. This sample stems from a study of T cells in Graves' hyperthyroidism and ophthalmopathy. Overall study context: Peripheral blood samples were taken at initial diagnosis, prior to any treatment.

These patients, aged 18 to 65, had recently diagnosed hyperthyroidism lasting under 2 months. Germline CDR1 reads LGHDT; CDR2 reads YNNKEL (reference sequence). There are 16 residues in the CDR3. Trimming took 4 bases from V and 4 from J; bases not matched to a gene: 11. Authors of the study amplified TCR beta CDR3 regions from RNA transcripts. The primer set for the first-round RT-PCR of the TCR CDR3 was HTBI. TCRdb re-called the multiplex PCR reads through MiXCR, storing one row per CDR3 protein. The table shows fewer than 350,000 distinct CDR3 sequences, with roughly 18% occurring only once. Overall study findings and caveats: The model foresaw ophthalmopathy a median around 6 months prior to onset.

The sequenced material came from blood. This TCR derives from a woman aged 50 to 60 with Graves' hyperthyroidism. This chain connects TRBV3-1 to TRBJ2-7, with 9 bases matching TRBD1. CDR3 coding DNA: TGTGCCAGCAGCCGTTCCCTACAGGGGGCGCCTTACGAGCAGTACTTC. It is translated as CASSRSLQGAPYEQYF.